Listed here are 18 T cell receptor beta chains from one sample, sequenced in a study of blood T cell repertoires in COVID-19. Assay: immunoSEQ multiplex PCR; the TCRdb copy retains only in-frame clones and omits some. Of just under 250,000 clones listed, 75% to 90% are singletons. The sequenced sample was peripheral blood. These receptors all come from a woman younger than 45 who had recovered from COVID-19.

In this sample, this clone turned up a few times. The V gene is TRBV4-1, the J gene TRBJ1-2; TRBD1 agrees at 11 bases. Trimming removed 0 bases from V and 4 bases from J; junction bases left unmatched: 10. CDR3 length equals 18 residues. Germline V lookup: CDR1 MGHRA, CDR2 YSYEKL. In DNA form, the CDR3 reads TGCGCCAGCAGCCAAGATTGGAGGGGGACAGGGGGACTCTATGGCTACACCTTC. This translates into CASSQDWRGTGGLYGYTF.

The chain recombines TRBV6-1 with TRBJ1-1; weak D call: TRBD1 (6 bases). The CDR3 has 15 residues. Trimming shortened V by 3 bases and J by 0 bases, and 11 bases separated the two germline ends. The germline V gene encodes CDR1 MNHNS and CDR2 SASEGT. The DNA for the CDR3 is TGTGCCAGCAGTGAGCCACAGGGAATGAACACTGAAGCTTTCTTT. Protein sequence: CASSEPQGMNTEAFF.

The V gene is TRBV11-2, the J gene TRBJ2-5; TRBD2 agrees at 9 bases. The V gene's germline CDR1 is SGHAT and CDR2 FQNNGV. The CDR3 consists of 14 residues. V was clipped by 1 base and J by 5 bases; unmatched bases: 2. The CDR3 loop is CASSLGTSEETQYF. The CDR3 DNA reads as TGTGCCAGCAGCTTAGGGACTAGCGAGGAGACCCAGTACTTC.

The chain recombines TRBV7-5 with TRBJ1-5; the tabulated D call, TRBD1, remains unverified against the DNA. TRBV7-5 is listed as a pseudogene. CDR3 length equals 15 residues. This CDR3 reads CVRSLVLRGPQPQHF. The CDR3 DNA follows: TGTGTCAGAAGCTTAGTGTTGAGGGGGCCTCAGCCCCAGCATTTT.

V is TRBV18 and J is TRBJ1-3; TRBD1 matches at 8 bases. V lost 3 bases, J lost 4 bases, and 2 bases stayed unmatched. CDR3 size: 14 residues. From germline, CDR1 is KGHSH and CDR2 LQKENI. CDR3 sequence reads: CASSPTGEGNTIYF. The CDR3 nucleotides read TGTGCCAGCTCACCGACAGGGGAGGGAAACACCATATATTTT.

The rearrangement uses TRBV5-1 and TRBJ2-1; TRBD2 aligns across 7 bases. V was pared by 6 bases and J by 3 bases, with 6 bases of the junction left unmatched. The CDR3 covers 14 residues. Per the germline V gene, CDR1 is SGHRS and CDR2 is YFSETQ. Here the CDR3 reads CASNTGGFYNEQFF. In nucleotides, the CDR3 is TGCGCCAGCAATACGGGGGGTTTCTACAATGAGCAGTTCTTC. Combining the CDR3 with reference TRBV5-1 and TRBJ2-1 gives the whole variable domain KAGVTQTPRYLIKTRGQQVTLSCSPISGHRSVSWYQQTPGQGLQFLFEYFSETQRNKGNFPGRFSGRQFSNSRSEMNVSTLELGDSALYLCASNTGGFYNEQFFGPGTRLTVL.

J is TRBJ1-3 and V is TRBV4-1; 9 positions match TRBD1. Germline-derived CDR1 and CDR2 are MGHRA and YSYEKL. This CDR3 spans 20 amino acids. Trimming cost V 1 base and J 2 bases; bases outside gene matches: 15. CDR3 protein: CASSQGFPRDRVTPGNTIYF. Here the CDR3 DNA reads TGCGCCAGCAGCCAAGGGTTTCCCCGGGACAGGGTAACTCCTGGAAACACCATATATTTT.

The sample holds one count of this clone. This same CDR3 is encoded by further DNA sequences in the sample. This rearrangement joins TRBV6-5 to TRBJ1-2, with 7 bases fitting TRBD1. CDR1 and CDR2 from the germline V gene are MNHEY and SVGAGI. The CDR3 has 13 residues. With V trimmed by 7 bases and J by 2 bases, 4 bases remained unmatched. The CDR3 DNA follows: TGTGCCAGCACTGGGACAGTCAACTATGGCTACACCTTC. Protein product: CASTGTVNYGYTF.

This chain links TRBV7-2 with TRBJ2-2, with 9 bases fitting TRBD1. The ends lost 4 bases at V and 4 bases at J; junction bases unmatched: 4. CDR1 is SGHTA and CDR2 is FQGNSA in the germline V gene. The CDR3 is 15 amino acids. CDR3 nucleotide sequence: TGTGCCAGCAGCTCGGGACAGGGAACCACCGGGGAGCTGTTTTTT. Its translation: CASSSGQGTTGELFF.

The chain combines TRBV7-9 with TRBJ1-2; D possibly corresponds to TRBD1 (5 bases). Trimming pared 4 bases from V and 6 bases from J, leaving 12 bases between. Germline V lookup: CDR1 SEHNR, CDR2 FQNEAQ (reference sequence). This CDR3 is built from 13 residues. CDR3 in DNA: TGTGCCAGCAGCTCGGCAGGGTTCGATGGCTACACCTTC. Encoded protein: CASSSAGFDGYTF.

This clone was seen a few times. The V call is TRBV13, the J call TRBJ1-5, with D possibly matching TRBD1 (6 bases). The CDR3 sequence is 15 residues long. CDR1 is PRHDT, CDR2 FYEKMQ, per germline (reference sequence). V was pared by 4 bases and J by 3 bases, with 13 bases between. DNA for the CDR3: TGTGCCAGCAGCTCTTCAGGGGAGAACAATCAGCCCCAGCATTTT. It codes for CASSSSGENNQPQHF.

The chain carries TRBV5-6 and TRBJ2-1, with a tentative D call TRBD2 (6 bases). CDR1 is SGHDT and CDR2 is YYEEEE in the germline V gene. This CDR3 region has 12 residues. Deletions cut 0 bases from V and 16 bases from J, with 14 bases between. The CDR3 loop reads CASSLAEGYSFF. The CDR3 coding sequence is TGTGCCAGCAGCTTGGCGGAGGGATACTCCTTCTTC.

The V and J genes are TRBV11-2 and TRBJ2-7, with TRBD1 matching 7 bases. CDR1 and CDR2 from the germline V gene are SGHAT and FQNNGV. The CDR3 contains 15 residues. Trimming removed 5 bases from V and 2 bases from J; junction bases left unmatched: 9. CDR3 region: CASSHLKGATYEQYF. The CDR3 region has the DNA TGTGCCAGCAGCCATTTGAAGGGGGCTACCTACGAGCAGTACTTC.

The rearrangement uses TRBV19 and TRBJ2-1; 13 nucleotides align to TRBD2. The trim removed 3 bases at V and 8 bases at J, leaving 13 bases unmatched. Germline V gives CDR1 LNHDA, CDR2 SQIVND (reference sequence). The length of the CDR3 is 18 residues. The CDR3 reads CASSITSGGAYRRYEQFF. The CDR3 DNA reads TGTGCCAGTAGTATCACTAGCGGGGGGGCTTATCGGCGCTATGAGCAGTTCTTC.

The chain uses TRBV5-1 and TRBJ1-6; 7 positions agree with TRBD1. Unmatched junction bases numbered 3, after V lost 0 bases and J lost 0 bases. CDR1 is SGHRS, CDR2 YFSETQ, per germline. The CDR3 runs to 17 residues. The CDR3 reads CASSLAGQSSYNSPLHF. In DNA, the CDR3 is TGCGCCAGCAGCTTGGCGGGACAGAGCTCCTATAATTCACCCCTCCACTTT.

This chain links TRBV19 with TRBJ2-3; TRBD2 matches 9 bases. Germline V gives CDR1 LNHDA, CDR2 SQIVND (reference sequence). After removal of 7 bases from V and 6 bases from J, the junction contained 11 bases not matched to a gene. The CDR3 has 15 amino acids. CDR3 amino acids: CASTGSSGGFDTQYF. The CDR3 DNA sequence: TGTGCCAGTACCGGTTCCAGCGGGGGGTTCGATACGCAGTATTTT.

This clone came up a few times. For the CDR3, the DNA is TGCGCCAGCAGCTTGTTTGGAGGGGGCGTAGGCTATGGCTACACCTTC. It translates to CASSLFGGGVGYGYTF. The rearrangement uses TRBV5-1 and TRBJ1-2; TRBD1 matches at 7 bases. The ends lost 1 base at V and 4 bases at J; junction bases unmatched: 10. This CDR3 spans 16 amino acids. Germline V gives CDR1 SGHRS, CDR2 YFSETQ.

The V gene is TRBV12-3 or TRBV12-4, the J gene TRBJ2-7; TRBD2 aligns across 12 bases. V lost 6 bases, J lost 7 bases, and 4 bases stayed unmatched. This CDR3 contains 13 residues. The CDR3: CASRLAGGLEQYF. The CDR3 region has the DNA TGTGCCAGCAGGCTAGCGGGGGGGCTAGAGCAGTACTTC.